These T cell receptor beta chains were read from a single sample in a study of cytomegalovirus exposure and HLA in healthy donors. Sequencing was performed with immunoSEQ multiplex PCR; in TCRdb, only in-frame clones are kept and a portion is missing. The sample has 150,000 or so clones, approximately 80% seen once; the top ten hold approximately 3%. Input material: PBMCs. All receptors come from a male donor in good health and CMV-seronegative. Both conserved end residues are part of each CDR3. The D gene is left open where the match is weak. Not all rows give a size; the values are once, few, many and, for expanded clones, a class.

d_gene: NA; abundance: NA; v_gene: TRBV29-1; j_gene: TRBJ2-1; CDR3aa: CSVVGGRGYNEQFF; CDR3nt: TGCAGCGTTGTCGGGGGAAGGGGCTACAATGAGCAGTTCTTC
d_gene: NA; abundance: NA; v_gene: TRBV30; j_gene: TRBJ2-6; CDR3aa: CAWTSGRAVLTF; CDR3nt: TGTGCCTGGACTTCGGGCAGGGCTGTCCTGACTTTC
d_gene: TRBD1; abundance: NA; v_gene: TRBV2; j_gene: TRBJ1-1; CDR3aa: CASVPYQTQGARRYDTEAFF; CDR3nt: TGTGCCAGCGTGCCTTATCAGACACAGGGGGCGCGAAGATACGACACTGAAGCTTTCTTT
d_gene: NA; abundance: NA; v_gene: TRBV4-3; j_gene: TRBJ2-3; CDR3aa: CASSRSGTSTDTQYF; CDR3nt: TGCGCCAGCAGCCGTTCCGGGACTAGCACAGATACGCAGTATTTT
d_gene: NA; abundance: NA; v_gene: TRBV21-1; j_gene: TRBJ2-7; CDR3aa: CANQLAGEAREQYF; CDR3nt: TGTGCCAACCAGCTAGCGGGAGAGGCGCGGGAGCAGTACTTC
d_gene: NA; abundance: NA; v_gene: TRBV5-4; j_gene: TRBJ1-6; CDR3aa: CASSRENSPLHF; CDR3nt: TGTGCCAGCAGCCGGGAGAATTCACCCCTCCACTTT
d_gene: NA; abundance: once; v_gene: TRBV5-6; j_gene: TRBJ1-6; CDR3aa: CASSPRQALYNSPLHF; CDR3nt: TGTGCCAGCAGCCCCCGACAGGCCCTCTATAATTCACCCCTCCACTTT
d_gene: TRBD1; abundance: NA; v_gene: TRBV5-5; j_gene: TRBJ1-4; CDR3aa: CASSLGQGASNEKLFF; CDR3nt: TGTGCCAGCAGCTTGGGACAGGGAGCCTCTAATGAAAAACTGTTTTTT
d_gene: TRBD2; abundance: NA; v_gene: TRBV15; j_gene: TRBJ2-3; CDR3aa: CATSRDSPGTSGGGTQYF; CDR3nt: TGTGCCACCAGCAGAGACAGTCCAGGGACTAGCGGGGGGGGTACGCAGTATTTT
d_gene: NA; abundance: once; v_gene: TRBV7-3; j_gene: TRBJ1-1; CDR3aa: CASSATRGGNTEAFF; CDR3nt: TGTGCCAGCAGCGCCACGAGGGGAGGGAACACTGAAGCTTTCTTT
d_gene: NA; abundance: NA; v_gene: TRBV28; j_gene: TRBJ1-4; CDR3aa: CASSFGGTNEKLFF; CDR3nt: TGTGCCAGCAGTTTCGGGGGGACTAATGAAAAACTGTTTTTT
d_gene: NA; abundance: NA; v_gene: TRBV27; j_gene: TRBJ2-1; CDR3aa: CASSLLPGSDEQFF; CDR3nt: TGTGCCAGCAGTTTATTACCCGGGAGCGATGAGCAGTTCTTC
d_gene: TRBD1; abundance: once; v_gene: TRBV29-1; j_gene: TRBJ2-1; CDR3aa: CSVDRGDQQFF; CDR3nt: TGCAGCGTCGACAGGGGGGACCAGCAGTTCTTC
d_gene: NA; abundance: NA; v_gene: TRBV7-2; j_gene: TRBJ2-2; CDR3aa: CASSLWGDGGTGELFF; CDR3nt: TGTGCCAGCAGCTTATGGGGGGACGGAGGGACCGGGGAGCTGTTTTTT
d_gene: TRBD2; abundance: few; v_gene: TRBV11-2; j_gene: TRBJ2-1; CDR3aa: CAGGLPRSSYNEQFF; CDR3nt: TGTGCCGGGGGACTACCCCGGAGCTCCTACAATGAGCAGTTCTTC
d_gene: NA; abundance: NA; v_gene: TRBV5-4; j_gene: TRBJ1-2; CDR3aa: CASSAGRNRNYGYTF; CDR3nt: TGTGCCAGCAGCGCCGGGAGGAATAGGAACTATGGCTACACCTTC
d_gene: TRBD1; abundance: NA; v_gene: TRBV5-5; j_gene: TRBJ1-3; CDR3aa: CASSLIGTGRGNTIYF; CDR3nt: TGTGCCAGCAGCTTAATAGGGACAGGGCGCGGAAACACCATATATTTT
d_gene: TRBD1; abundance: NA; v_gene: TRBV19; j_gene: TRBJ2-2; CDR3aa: CASSFLDRTGELFF; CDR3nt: TGTGCCAGTAGTTTCTTGGACAGGACCGGGGAGCTGTTTTTT
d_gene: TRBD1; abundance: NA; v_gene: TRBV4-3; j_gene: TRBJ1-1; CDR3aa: CASSQDRGYTEAFF; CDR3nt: TGCGCCAGCAGCCAGGACAGGGGGTACACTGAAGCTTTCTTT
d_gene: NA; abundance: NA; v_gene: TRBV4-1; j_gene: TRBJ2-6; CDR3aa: CASSSNWDFGSSGANVLTF; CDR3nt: TGCGCCAGCAGCTCAAATTGGGACTTCGGTTCCTCTGGGGCCAACGTCCTGACTTTC